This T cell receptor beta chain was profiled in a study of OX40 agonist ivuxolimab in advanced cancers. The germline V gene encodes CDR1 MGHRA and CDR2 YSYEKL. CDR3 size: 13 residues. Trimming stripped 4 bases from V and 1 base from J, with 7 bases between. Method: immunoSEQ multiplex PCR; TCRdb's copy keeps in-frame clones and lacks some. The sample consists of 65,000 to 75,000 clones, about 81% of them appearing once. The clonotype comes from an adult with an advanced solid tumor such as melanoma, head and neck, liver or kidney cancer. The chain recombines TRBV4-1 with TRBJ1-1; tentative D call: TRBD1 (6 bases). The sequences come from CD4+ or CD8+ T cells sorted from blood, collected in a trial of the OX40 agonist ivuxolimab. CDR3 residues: CASSLQGNTEAFF. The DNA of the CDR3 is TGCGCCAGCAGCCTACAGGGGAACACTGAAGCTTTCTTT.